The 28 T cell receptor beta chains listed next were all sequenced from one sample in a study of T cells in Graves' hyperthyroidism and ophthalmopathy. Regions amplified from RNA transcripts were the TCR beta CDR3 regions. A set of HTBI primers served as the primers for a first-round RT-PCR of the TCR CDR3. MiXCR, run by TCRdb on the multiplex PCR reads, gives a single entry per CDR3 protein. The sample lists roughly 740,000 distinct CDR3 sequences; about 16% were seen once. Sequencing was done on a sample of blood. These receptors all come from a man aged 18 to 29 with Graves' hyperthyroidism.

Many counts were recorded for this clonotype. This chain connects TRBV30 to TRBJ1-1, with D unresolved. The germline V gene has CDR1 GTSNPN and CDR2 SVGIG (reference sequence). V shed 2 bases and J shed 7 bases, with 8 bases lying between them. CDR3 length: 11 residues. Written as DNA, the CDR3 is TGTGCCTGGAGTTCCCGTTTTGAAGCTTTCTTT. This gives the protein CAWSSRFEAFF. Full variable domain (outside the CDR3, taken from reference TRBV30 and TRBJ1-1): SQTIHQWPATLVQPVGSPLSLECTVEGTSNPNLYWYRQAAGRGLQLLFYSVGIGQISSEVPQNLSASRPQDRQFILSSKKLLLSDSGFYLCAWSSRFEAFFGQGTRLTVV.

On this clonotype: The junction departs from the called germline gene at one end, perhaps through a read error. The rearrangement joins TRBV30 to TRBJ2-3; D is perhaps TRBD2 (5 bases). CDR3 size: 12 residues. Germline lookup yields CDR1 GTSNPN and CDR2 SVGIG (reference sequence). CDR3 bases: TGTGCCTGGAGTATGGGAGAAGATACGCGGTATTTT. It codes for CAWSMGEDTRYF.

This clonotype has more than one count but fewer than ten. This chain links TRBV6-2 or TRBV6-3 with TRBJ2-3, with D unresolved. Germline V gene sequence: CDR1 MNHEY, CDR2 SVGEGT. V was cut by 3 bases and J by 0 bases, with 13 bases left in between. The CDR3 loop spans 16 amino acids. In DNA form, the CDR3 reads TGTGCCAGCAGTTATTCGATAAACCGAAGCACAGATACGCAGTATTTT. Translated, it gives CASSYSINRSTDTQYF.

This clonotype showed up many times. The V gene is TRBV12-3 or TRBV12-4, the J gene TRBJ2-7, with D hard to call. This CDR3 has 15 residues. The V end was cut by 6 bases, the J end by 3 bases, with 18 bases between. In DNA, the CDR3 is TGTGCCAGCAGGAAAAGATCCGGGCTAAGCTACGAGCAGTACTTC. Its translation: CASRKRSGLSYEQYF.

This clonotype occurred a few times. The CDR3 coding sequence is TGTGCCAGCATCACCGGGACCCACTATGGCTACACCTTC. Translated, it gives CASITGTHYGYTF. The chain joins TRBV28 to TRBJ1-2, with D tentatively TRBD1 (5 bases). This CDR3 is built from 13 residues. V lost 7 bases and J 3 bases, leaving 12 bases between the germline ends. Germline assignment: CDR1 MDHEN and CDR2 SYDVKM.

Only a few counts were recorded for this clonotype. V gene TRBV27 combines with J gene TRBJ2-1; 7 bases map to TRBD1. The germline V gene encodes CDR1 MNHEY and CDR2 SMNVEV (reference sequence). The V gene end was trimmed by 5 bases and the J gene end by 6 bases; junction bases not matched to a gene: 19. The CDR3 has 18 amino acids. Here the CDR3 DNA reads TGTGCCAGCAGTCCCCCCCTGACACGGACAGGAATCGGCAATGAGCAGTTCTTC. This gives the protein CASSPPLTRTGIGNEQFF.

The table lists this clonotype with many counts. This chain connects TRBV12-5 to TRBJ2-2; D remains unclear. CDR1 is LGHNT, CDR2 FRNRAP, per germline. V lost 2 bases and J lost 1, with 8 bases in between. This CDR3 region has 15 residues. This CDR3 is CASGLRHLNTGELFF. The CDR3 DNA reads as TGTGCTAGTGGTTTGCGGCACCTGAACACCGGGGAGCTGTTTTTT.

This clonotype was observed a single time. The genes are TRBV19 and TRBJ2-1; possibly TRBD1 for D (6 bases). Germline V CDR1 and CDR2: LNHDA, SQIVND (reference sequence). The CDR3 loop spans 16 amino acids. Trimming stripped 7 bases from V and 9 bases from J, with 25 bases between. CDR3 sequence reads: CASKSDRYWGRGEQFF. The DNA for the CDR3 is TGTGCCAGTAAGTCTGACCGGTACTGGGGGCGAGGTGAGCAGTTCTTC.

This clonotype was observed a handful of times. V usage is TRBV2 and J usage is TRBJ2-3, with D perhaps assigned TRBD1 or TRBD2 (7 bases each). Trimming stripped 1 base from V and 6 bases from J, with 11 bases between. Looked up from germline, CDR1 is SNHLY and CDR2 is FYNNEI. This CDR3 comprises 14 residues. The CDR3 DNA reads TGTGCCAGCAGTGAAGTCAGGGGGGGCGATACGCAGTATTTT. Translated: CASSEVRGGDTQYF.

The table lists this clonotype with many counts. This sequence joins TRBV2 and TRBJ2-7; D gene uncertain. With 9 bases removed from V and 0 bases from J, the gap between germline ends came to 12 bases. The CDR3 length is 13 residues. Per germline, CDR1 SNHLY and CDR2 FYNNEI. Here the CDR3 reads CASRTLTSYEQYF. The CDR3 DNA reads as TGTGCCAGTCGGACGCTTACCTCCTACGAGCAGTACTTC.

DNA of the CDR3: TGTGCCACCAGTGAAACCGGGACAGGGATGTTTAATCAGCCCCAGCATTTT. Translation gives CATSETGTGMFNQPQHF. This rearrangement joins TRBV24-1 to TRBJ1-5; 9 nucleotides line up with TRBD1. J gave up 4 bases and V 4 bases, and 10 bases lay outside the gene matches. Germline V CDR1 and CDR2: KGHDR, SFDVKD. The CDR3 length is 17 residues.

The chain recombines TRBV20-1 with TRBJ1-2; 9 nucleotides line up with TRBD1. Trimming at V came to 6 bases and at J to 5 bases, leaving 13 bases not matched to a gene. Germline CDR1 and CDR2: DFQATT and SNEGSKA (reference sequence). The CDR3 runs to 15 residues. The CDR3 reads CSADAPGQGSYGYTF. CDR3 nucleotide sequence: TGCAGTGCAGACGCCCCGGGACAGGGATCATATGGCTACACCTTC.

Written as DNA, the CDR3 is TGCGCCAGCAGGACAGGGACTGGGGGAGATACGCAGTATTTT. It codes for CASRTGTGGDTQYF. This chain links TRBV5-1 with TRBJ2-3, with D tentatively TRBD1 (7 bases). Germline V lookup: CDR1 SGHRS, CDR2 YFSETQ. Trimming stripped 5 bases from V and 5 bases from J, with 15 bases between. The CDR3 consists of 14 residues.

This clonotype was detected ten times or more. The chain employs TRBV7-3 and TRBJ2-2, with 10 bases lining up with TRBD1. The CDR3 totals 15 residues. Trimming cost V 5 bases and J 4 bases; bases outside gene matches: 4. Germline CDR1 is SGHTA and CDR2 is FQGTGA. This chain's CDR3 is CASSHDRGRTGELFF. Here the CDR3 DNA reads TGTGCCAGCAGCCATGACAGGGGGCGCACCGGGGAGCTGTTTTTT.

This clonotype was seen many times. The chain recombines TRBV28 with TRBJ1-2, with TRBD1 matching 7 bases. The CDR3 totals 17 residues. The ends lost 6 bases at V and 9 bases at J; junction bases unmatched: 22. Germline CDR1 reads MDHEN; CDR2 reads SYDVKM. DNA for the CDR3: TGTGCCAGCAGCCCGGACAGGTCTGACTCCTATGGAGGACGCTACACCTTC. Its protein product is CASSPDRSDSYGGRYTF.

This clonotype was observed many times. CDR3 in amino acids: CASGTGQGLNIQYF. The CDR3 DNA sequence: TGTGCCAGCGGAACGGGACAGGGGTTAAACATTCAGTACTTC. The chain is built from TRBV12-3 or TRBV12-4 and TRBJ2-4, with 10 bases that match TRBD1. J was trimmed by 6 bases and V by 8 bases; bases with no gene match: 7. The CDR3 has 14 residues.

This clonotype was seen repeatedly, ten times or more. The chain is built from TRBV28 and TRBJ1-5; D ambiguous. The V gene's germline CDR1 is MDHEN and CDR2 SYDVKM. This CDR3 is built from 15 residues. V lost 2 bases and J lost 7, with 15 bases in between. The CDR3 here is CASSLMREGPQPQHF. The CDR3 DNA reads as TGTGCCAGCAGTTTAATGAGGGAAGGACCCCAGCCCCAGCATTTT.

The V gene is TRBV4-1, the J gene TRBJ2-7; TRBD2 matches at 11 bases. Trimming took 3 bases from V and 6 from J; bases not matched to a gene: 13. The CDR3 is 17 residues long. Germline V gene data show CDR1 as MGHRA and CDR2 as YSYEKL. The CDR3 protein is CASSHELGTSGHLEQYF. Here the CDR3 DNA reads TGCGCCAGCAGCCACGAGCTCGGGACTAGCGGCCACCTCGAGCAGTACTTC.

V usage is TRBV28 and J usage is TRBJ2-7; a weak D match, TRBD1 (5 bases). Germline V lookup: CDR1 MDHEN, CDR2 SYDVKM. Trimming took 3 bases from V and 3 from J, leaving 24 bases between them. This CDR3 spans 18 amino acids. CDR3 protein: CASSFTLSTVRQFYEQYF. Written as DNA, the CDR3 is TGTGCCAGCAGTTTCACCCTGTCTACGGTCCGACAGTTCTACGAGCAGTACTTC.

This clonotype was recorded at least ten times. The CDR3 is CASSTTGGRQPQHF. The CDR3 DNA sequence: TGTGCCAGCTCTACAACAGGGGGCAGGCAGCCCCAGCATTTT. J is TRBJ1-5 and V is TRBV18; 9 bases line up with TRBD1. The germline V gene encodes CDR1 KGHSH and CDR2 LQKENI. J was trimmed by 7 bases and V by 6 bases; bases with no gene match: 7. This CDR3 has 14 residues.

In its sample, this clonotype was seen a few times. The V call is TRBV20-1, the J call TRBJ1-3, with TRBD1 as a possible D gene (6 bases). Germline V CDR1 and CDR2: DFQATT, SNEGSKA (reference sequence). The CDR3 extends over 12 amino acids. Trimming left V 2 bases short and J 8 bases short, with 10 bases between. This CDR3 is CSARRSGDTIYF. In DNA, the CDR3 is TGCAGTGCTAGACGATCAGGGGACACCATATATTTT.

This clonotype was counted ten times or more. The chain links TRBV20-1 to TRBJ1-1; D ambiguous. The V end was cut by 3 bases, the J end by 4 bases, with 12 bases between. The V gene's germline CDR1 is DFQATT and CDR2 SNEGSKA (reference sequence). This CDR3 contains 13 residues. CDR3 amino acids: CSASLHLGTEAFF. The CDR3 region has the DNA TGCAGTGCTAGTCTACACCTCGGCACTGAAGCTTTCTTT.

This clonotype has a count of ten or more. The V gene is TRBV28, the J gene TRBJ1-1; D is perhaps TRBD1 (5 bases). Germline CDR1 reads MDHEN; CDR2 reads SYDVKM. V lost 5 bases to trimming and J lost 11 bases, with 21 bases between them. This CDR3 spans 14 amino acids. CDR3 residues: CASSPMTVPSGAFF. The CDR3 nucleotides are TGTGCCAGCAGTCCGATGACAGTTCCCTCCGGGGCTTTCTTT.

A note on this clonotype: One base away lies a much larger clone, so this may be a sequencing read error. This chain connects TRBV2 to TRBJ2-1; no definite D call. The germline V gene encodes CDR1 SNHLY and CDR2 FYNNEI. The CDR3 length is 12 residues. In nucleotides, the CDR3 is TGTACCAGCAGTGGAACAGACAATGAGCAGTTCTTC. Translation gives CTSSGTDNEQFF.

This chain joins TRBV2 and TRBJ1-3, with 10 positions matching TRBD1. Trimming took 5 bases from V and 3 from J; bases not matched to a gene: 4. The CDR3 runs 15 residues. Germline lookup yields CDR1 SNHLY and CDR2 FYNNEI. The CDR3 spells CASSLTGGGGNTIYF. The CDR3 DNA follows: TGTGCCAGCAGTTTGACAGGGGGCGGTGGAAACACCATATATTTT.

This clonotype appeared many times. DNA of the CDR3: TGTGCCAGCAGCCTGACGGGGAGGTTCACTGAAAAACTGTTTTTT. This sequence encodes CASSLTGRFTEKLFF. The genes are TRBV27 and TRBJ1-4, with D unresolved. V dropped 6 bases and J dropped 7 bases, with 18 bases sitting between them. Germline-derived CDR1 and CDR2 are MNHEY and SMNVEV (reference sequence). This CDR3 contains 15 residues.

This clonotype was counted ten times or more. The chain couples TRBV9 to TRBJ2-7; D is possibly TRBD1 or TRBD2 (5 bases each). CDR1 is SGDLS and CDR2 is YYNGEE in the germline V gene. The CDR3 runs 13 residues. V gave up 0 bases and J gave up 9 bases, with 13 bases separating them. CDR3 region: CASSVGYWGRQYF. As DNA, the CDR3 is TGTGCCAGCAGCGTAGGGTATTGGGGACGGCAGTACTTC.

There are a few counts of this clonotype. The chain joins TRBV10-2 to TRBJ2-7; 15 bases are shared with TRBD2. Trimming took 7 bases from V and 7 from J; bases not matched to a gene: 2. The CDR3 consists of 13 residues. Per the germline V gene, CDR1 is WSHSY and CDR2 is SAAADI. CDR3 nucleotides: TGCGCCAGCATAGGACTAGCGGGAGGGGAGCAGTACTTC. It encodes CASIGLAGGEQYF.